This T cell receptor beta chain was sequenced in a study of blood T cell repertoires in COVID-19. The CDR3 loop spans 12 amino acids. Germline lookup yields CDR1 MDHEN and CDR2 SYDVKM. The ends were cut back, 2 bases at V and 6 bases at J, with 7 bases in the middle. Profiling relied on immunoSEQ multiplex PCR, and the TCRdb table lists in-frame clones only, not all of them. Of about 120,000 clones in the sample, 65% to 90% were seen once. Sequencing was done on a sample of peripheral blood. The chain is built from TRBV28 and TRBJ1-2; D is perhaps TRBD1 (6 bases). The clonotype was recovered from a woman aged 60 to 75 with acute or convalescent COVID-19. In nucleotides, the CDR3 is TGTGCCAGCAGTTTAAAGGGGGATGGCTACACCTTC. This translates into CASSLKGDGYTF.